This is a list of T cell receptor beta chains from one sample in a study of molecular identifiers for immune sequencing clone quantification. TCRdb reprocessed the PCR reads with MiXCR, giving one entry per CDR3 protein. Of about 500,000 distinct CDR3 sequences detected, about a fifth appear once; the ten largest clones hold under 0.85%. Sequencing was done on a sample of naive CD8+ T cells from blood, with Jurkat cell RNA spiked in. Receptors were obtained from a human donor in good health. Some libraries in this study had Jurkat cell RNA spiked in. Both conserved end residues are part of each CDR3. A D gene is named only where the DNA matches it firmly. The size entry is marked missing in some rows and otherwise reads once, few, many or a size class.

cdr3_length | j_call | clone_size | d_call | v_call | cdr3_nt | cdr3_aa
13 | TRBJ1-1 | few | . | TRBV2 | TGTGCCAGCATGGTAGGGGGTTACACTGAAGCTTTCTTT | CASMVGGYTEAFF
13 | TRBJ1-6 | . | . | TRBV7-9 | TGTGCCAGCAGCTTTTGGGATAATTCACCCCTCCACTTT | CASSFWDNSPLHF
13 | TRBJ2-7 | . | TRBD1 | TRBV7-2 | TGTGCCAGCAGAGGGACAGGGGCTGACGAGCAGTACTTC | CASRGTGADEQYF
15 | TRBJ2-3 | many | . | TRBV4-1 | TGCGCCAGCAGCCGAAGACTAGTAGGATCAGATACGCAGTATTTT | CASSRRLVGSDTQYF
16 | TRBJ2-3 | many | TRBD2 | TRBV5-8 | TGTGCCAGCAGCTTGGAGACTAGCGGGAGTACAGATACGCAGTATTTT | CASSLETSGSTDTQYF
14 | TRBJ2-7 | . | . | TRBV19 | TGTGCCAGTAGTATAAGGACCGAGACCTACGAGCAGTACTTC | CASSIRTETYEQYF
12 | TRBJ1-6 | few | . | TRBV7-9 | TGTGCCAGCAGCTTAATCAATTCACCCCTCCACTTT | CASSLINSPLHF
13 | TRBJ2-5 | few | TRBD2 | TRBV15 | TGTGCCACCAGATTAGCGGGGGTTGAGACCCAGTACTTC | CATRLAGVETQYF
14 | TRBJ1-5 | few | . | TRBV19 | TGTGCCAGTAGTGGCCGGGACGGAAATCAGCCCCAGCATTTT | CASSGRDGNQPQHF
14 | TRBJ1-2 | . | . | TRBV30 | TGTGCCTGGAGTGAAGGGCCAGGGAACTATGGCTACACCTTC | CAWSEGPGNYGYTF
14 | TRBJ2-7 | . | . | TRBV19 | TGTGCCAGTGGTACAGGGAGGGGGATCTACGAGCAGTACTTC | CASGTGRGIYEQYF
14 | TRBJ2-7 | . | . | TRBV6-5 | TGTGCCAGCAGGTCACTGGCGGGAACCTACGAGCAGTACTTC | CASRSLAGTYEQYF
18 | TRBJ2-1 | few | TRBD2 | TRBV12-3/TRBV12-4 | TGTGCCAGCAGTTTCATAGGGGGGCGGGGGGGCGTTAGGAATGAGCAGTTCTTC | CASSFIGGRGGVRNEQFF
13 | TRBJ1-1 | . | TRBD1 | TRBV10-3 | TGTGCCATCAAACGGGACAGGGACACTGAAGCTTTCTTT | CAIKRDRDTEAFF
15 | TRBJ2-1 | many | . | TRBV7-2 | TGTGCCAGCAGCTTACCAGGGGAGGGGTACAATGAGCAGTTCTTC | CASSLPGEGYNEQFF
15 | TRBJ2-1 | many | TRBD1 | TRBV7-3 | TGTGCCAGCAGCTTAGGGTCAGGGGGCCTCAATGAGCAGTTCTTC | CASSLGSGGLNEQFF
13 | TRBJ1-1 | many | . | TRBV20-1 | TGCAGTGCTAGTACTTTAATGAACACTGAAGCTTTCTTT | CSASTLMNTEAFF
11 | TRBJ2-1 | few | TRBD2 | TRBV29-1 | TGCAGCGTTCGACTAGCGGGAGCTTGGCTCTTC | CSVRLAGAWLF
16 | TRBJ1-3 | . | . | TRBV7-9 | TGTGCCAGCAGCGGCTTGGGGGCGATCTCTGGAAACACCATATATTTT | CASSGLGAISGNTIYF